What follows are 8 T cell receptor beta chains derived from one specimen sequenced in a study of beta chain features in type 1 diabetes. The study's findings and limits: In every one of the four CD4+ subsets, TCRB CDR3s were moderately but significantly shorter in Type 1 diabetes patients.

Every bit of the isolated RNA underwent reverse transcription, so sequencing read expressed TCRB transcripts. Sequencing was performed with immunoSEQ multiplex PCR; in TCRdb, only in-frame clones are kept and a portion is missing. In the table there are about 120,000 clones, about a sixth of which are singletons. No antigens are known for them. Sequenced input: central memory CD4+ T cells from blood. These receptors were taken from a man aged 25 to 40 with type 1 diabetes.

The chain combines TRBV28 with TRBJ2-1, with unresolved D. Looked up from germline, CDR1 is MDHEN and CDR2 is SYDVKM. Trimming removed 6 bases at V and 1 base at J, with 10 bases between. This CDR3 region has 14 residues. The chain's CDR3 is CASRTAESYNEQFF. In nucleotides, the CDR3 is TGTGCCAGCAGGACGGCGGAGTCCTACAATGAGCAGTTCTTC. The full variable domain, with the rest looked up from reference TRBV28 and TRBJ2-1, is DVKVTQSSRYLVKRTGEKVFLECVQDMDHENMFWYRQDPGLGLRLIYFSYDVKMKEKGDIPEGYSVSREKKERFSLILESASTNQTSMYLCASRTAESYNEQFFGPGTRLTVL.

The sample holds one count of this clone. One end of the junction does not line up with germline, which may come from a read error. The chain uses TRBV7-7 and TRBJ2-2; no clear D. Germline V gives CDR1 SSHAT, CDR2 FNYEAQ (reference sequence). CDR3 length: 15 amino acids. The CDR3 loop reads CASSLSLLNTGELFF. DNA of the CDR3: TGTGCTAGCAGCTTGAGTCTACTGAACACCGGGGAGCTGTTTTTT.

This CDR3 reads CASSPDRGGDTQYF. As DNA, the CDR3 is TGTGCCAGCAGCCCCGACAGGGGCGGAGATACGCAGTATTTT. V gene TRBV5-4 combines with J gene TRBJ2-3; 8 nucleotides align to TRBD1. The length of the CDR3 is 14 residues. Trimming removed 4 bases from V and 5 bases from J; junction bases left unmatched: 6. Germline V gene data show CDR1 as SGHNT and CDR2 as YYREEE (reference sequence).

The chain links TRBV11-2 to TRBJ2-1, with unresolved D. The ends were cut back, 5 bases at V and 16 bases at J, with 18 bases in the middle. The CDR3 loop spans 12 amino acids. CDR1 is SGHAT and CDR2 is FQNNGV in the germline V gene. DNA for the CDR3: TGTGCCAGCAGCCCAAGACATCCCACCGGATTCTTC. It yields the protein CASSPRHPTGFF.

The V and J genes are TRBV7-2 and TRBJ2-1, with unresolved D. Deletions cut 5 bases from V and 8 bases from J, with 7 bases between. The CDR3 spans 11 residues. CDR1 and CDR2 (germline): SGHTA, FQGNSA. The CDR3 loop reads CASSPLDEQFF. CDR3 nucleotide sequence: TGTGCCAGCAGCCCCCTCGATGAGCAGTTCTTC.

The CDR3: CAWSQLYGANVLTF. For the CDR3, the DNA is TGTGCCTGGAGTCAACTATACGGGGCCAACGTCCTGACTTTC. J is TRBJ2-6 and V is TRBV30, with D unresolved. The CDR3 sequence is 14 residues long. Trimming stripped 2 bases from V and 4 bases from J, with 9 bases between. Germline lookup yields CDR1 GTSNPN and CDR2 SVGIG (reference sequence).

The chain recombines TRBV7-2 with TRBJ2-7; D gene ambiguous. Looked up from germline, CDR1 is SGHTA and CDR2 is FQGNSA. This CDR3 is built from 15 residues. The V end was cut by 3 bases, the J end by 0 bases, with 12 bases between. The CDR3 sequence is CASSFSSESSYEQYF. CDR3 bases: TGTGCCAGCAGCTTTTCGAGCGAGTCCTCCTACGAGCAGTACTTC.

The chain employs TRBV30 and TRBJ2-6; D is perhaps TRBD1 (6 bases). With 4 bases removed from V and 0 bases from J, the gap between germline ends came to 10 bases. The CDR3 has 15 residues. Per germline, CDR1 GTSNPN and CDR2 SVGIG (reference sequence). CDR3 coding DNA: TGTGCCTGGAAGAGGGGGTCCTCTGGGGCCAACGTCCTGACTTTC. Translating gives CAWKRGSSGANVLTF.